This T cell receptor (beta chain) came from a study of blood T cell repertoires in COVID-19. Across the study: COVID-19 samples collected from the United States, Italy and Spain covered acute and convalescent phases.

Original methodology: Reference gene primer amplification yielded estimated nucleated cell counts. The repertoire was sequenced with immunoSEQ multiplex PCR; TCRdb's copy has only in-frame clones and lacks some. That table is the source of V, J and clone size, and D and trimming were worked out from the DNA. The repertoire has around 370,000 clones, 90% of them found once; the top ten carry 5% to 8.5%. The V and J ends lost 0 bases and 5 bases respectively, with 5 bases between them. The germline CDR1 and CDR2 sequences are LGHNA and YSLEER. The CDR3 sequence is 13 residues long. What was sequenced was peripheral blood. The J gene is TRBJ1-3, the V gene TRBV4-3; D unresolved. The sequence was collected from a man aged 18 to 30 with active or convalescent COVID-19. The CDR3 bases are TGCGCCAGCAGCCAAGACGCGAGAAACACCATATATTTT. It codes for CASSQDARNTIYF.